The rows below give T cell receptor beta chains drawn from one sample of a study of shared clonotypes between healthy human individuals. Assay used: immunoSEQ multiplex PCR; TCRdb lists only in-frame clones, some missing. This table holds just over 2,000,000 clones, 95% found once. Sequenced: naive CD4+ T cells sorted from blood. All receptors come from a man aged 18 to 35 in good health. Each CDR3 is given with its conserved first and last residue. The D gene is left open where the match is weak. Some rows mark clone size as missing; the rest say once, few, many or name a class of expanded clone.

clone size: NA
J gene: TRBJ2-5
D gene: NA
V gene: TRBV28
CDR3 protein: CASSLSGGKETQYF
CDR3 DNA: TGTGCCAGCAGTTTGTCAGGGGGGAAGGAGACCCAGTACTTC

clone size: NA
J gene: TRBJ1-1
D gene: NA
V gene: TRBV5-4
CDR3 protein: CASSWGEGVNTEAFF
CDR3 DNA: TGTGCCAGCAGCTGGGGGGAAGGGGTGAACACTGAAGCTTTCTTT

clone size: once
J gene: TRBJ2-5
D gene: NA
V gene: TRBV5-1
CDR3 protein: CASSLGLVGETQYF
CDR3 DNA: TGCGCCAGCAGCTTGGGACTAGTGGGGGAGACCCAGTACTTC

clone size: NA
J gene: TRBJ1-1
D gene: NA
V gene: TRBV27
CDR3 protein: CATRRAANTEAFF
CDR3 DNA: TGTGCCACCCGCCGAGCGGCGAACACTGAAGCTTTCTTT

clone size: NA
J gene: TRBJ2-7
D gene: NA
V gene: TRBV28
CDR3 protein: CASSSRARDEQYF
CDR3 DNA: TGTGCCAGCAGTAGTCGAGCACGCGACGAGCAGTACTTC

clone size: NA
J gene: TRBJ1-4
D gene: NA
V gene: TRBV5-1
CDR3 protein: CASSLPEGTGNNEKLFF
CDR3 DNA: TGCGCCAGCAGCTTGCCCGAAGGAACAGGGAACAACGAAAAACTGTTTTTT

clone size: NA
J gene: TRBJ2-1
D gene: NA
V gene: TRBV25-1
CDR3 protein: CASSFRGRANNEQFF
CDR3 DNA: TGTGCCAGCAGTTTCAGAGGGAGAGCTAACAATGAGCAGTTCTTC

clone size: NA
J gene: TRBJ1-2
D gene: NA
V gene: TRBV5-1
CDR3 protein: CASSLGERYGYTF
CDR3 DNA: TGCGCCAGCAGCTTGGGGGAGCGCTATGGCTACACCTTC

clone size: few
J gene: TRBJ1-2
D gene: TRBD1
V gene: TRBV6-5
CDR3 protein: CASSPGGNGYTF
CDR3 DNA: TGTGCCAGCAGCCCAGGGGGCAATGGCTACACCTTC

clone size: NA
J gene: TRBJ2-1
D gene: TRBD1
V gene: TRBV25-1
CDR3 protein: CASRDTGTGIHNEQFF
CDR3 DNA: TGTGCCAGCAGGGACACCGGGACAGGGATACACAATGAGCAGTTCTTC

clone size: once
J gene: TRBJ2-7
D gene: TRBD1
V gene: TRBV5-1
CDR3 protein: CASSLVGTGTTYEQYF
CDR3 DNA: TGCGCCAGCAGCTTGGTCGGGACAGGGACTACCTACGAGCAGTACTTC

clone size: NA
J gene: TRBJ1-2
D gene: TRBD1
V gene: TRBV28
CDR3 protein: CASSLTAHSWPGGGYTF
CDR3 DNA: TGTGCCAGCAGTTTAACGGCCCATTCATGGCCAGGGGGCGGCTACACCTTC

clone size: NA
J gene: TRBJ1-3
D gene: NA
V gene: TRBV5-1
CDR3 protein: CASSREGQTVGNTIYF
CDR3 DNA: TGCGCCAGCAGCCGAGAAGGACAGACAGTTGGAAACACCATATATTTT

clone size: NA
J gene: TRBJ1-5
D gene: TRBD1
V gene: TRBV19
CDR3 protein: CASTRTGLANQPQHF
CDR3 DNA: TGTGCCAGTACCAGGACAGGGCTGGCCAATCAGCCCCAGCATTTT

clone size: NA
J gene: TRBJ1-4
D gene: NA
V gene: TRBV7-6
CDR3 protein: CASSLAQGGATNEKLFF
CDR3 DNA: TGTGCCAGCAGCTTAGCGCAGGGTGGTGCGACTAATGAAAAACTGTTTTTT

clone size: NA
J gene: TRBJ2-1
D gene: NA
V gene: TRBV27
CDR3 protein: CASSSQGSYNEQFF
CDR3 DNA: TGTGCCAGCAGTTCCCAGGGCTCCTACAATGAGCAGTTCTTC

clone size: NA
J gene: TRBJ1-2
D gene: NA
V gene: TRBV4-1
CDR3 protein: CASSQGEQPNYGYTF
CDR3 DNA: TGCGCCAGCAGCCAAGGCGAACAGCCGAACTATGGCTACACCTTC

clone size: NA
J gene: TRBJ2-3
D gene: NA
V gene: TRBV11-2
CDR3 protein: CASSFSWTDTQYF
CDR3 DNA: TGTGCCAGCAGCTTTTCGTGGACAGATACGCAGTATTTT

clone size: NA
J gene: TRBJ1-1
D gene: TRBD1
V gene: TRBV29-1
CDR3 protein: CSVVGTGLGNTEAFF
CDR3 DNA: TGCAGCGTTGTTGGGACAGGCCTAGGTAACACTGAAGCTTTCTTT

clone size: NA
J gene: TRBJ2-3
D gene: NA
V gene: TRBV5-1
CDR3 protein: CASSLVGRSTDTQYF
CDR3 DNA: TGCGCCAGCAGCTTGGTCGGCAGAAGCACAGATACGCAGTATTTT

clone size: NA
J gene: TRBJ2-5
D gene: TRBD2
V gene: TRBV5-1
CDR3 protein: CASSPGLAGAYQETQYF
CDR3 DNA: TGCGCCAGCAGCCCTGGACTAGCGGGGGCCTACCAAGAGACCCAGTACTTC

clone size: NA
J gene: TRBJ1-5
D gene: NA
V gene: TRBV7-2
CDR3 protein: CASSLDTGRQPQHF
CDR3 DNA: TGTGCCAGCAGCTTAGACACAGGGAGACAGCCCCAGCATTTT

clone size: NA
J gene: TRBJ2-5
D gene: NA
V gene: TRBV18
CDR3 protein: CASSPGFQETQYF
CDR3 DNA: TGTGCCAGCTCACCGGGGTTCCAAGAGACCCAGTACTTC

clone size: NA
J gene: TRBJ1-2
D gene: TRBD1
V gene: TRBV23-1
CDR3 protein: CASSQSIGQDTYGYTF
CDR3 DNA: TGCGCCAGCAGTCAATCTATAGGACAGGACACCTATGGCTACACCTTC

clone size: NA
J gene: TRBJ2-5
D gene: NA
V gene: TRBV6-1
CDR3 protein: CASSTLRAQYF
CDR3 DNA: TGTGCCAGCAGTACCCTCCGGGCCCAGTACTTC

clone size: NA
J gene: TRBJ2-5
D gene: NA
V gene: TRBV6-6
CDR3 protein: CASGERHPTQETQYF
CDR3 DNA: TGTGCCAGCGGGGAAAGGCACCCTACTCAAGAGACCCAGTACTTC

clone size: NA
J gene: TRBJ2-1
D gene: NA
V gene: TRBV19
CDR3 protein: CASREAGTRGYEQFF
CDR3 DNA: TGTGCCAGTAGGGAAGCGGGAACAAGGGGGTATGAGCAGTTCTTC

clone size: NA
J gene: TRBJ2-5
D gene: NA
V gene: TRBV18
CDR3 protein: CASSPGHGETQYF
CDR3 DNA: TGTGCCAGCTCACCCGGACATGGTGAGACCCAGTACTTC

clone size: NA
J gene: TRBJ1-1
D gene: NA
V gene: TRBV19
CDR3 protein: CASRKGKDTEAFF
CDR3 DNA: TGTGCCAGTAGGAAGGGTAAGGACACTGAAGCTTTCTTT

clone size: few
J gene: TRBJ1-6
D gene: NA
V gene: TRBV7-9
CDR3 protein: CASSPPLVNSPLHF
CDR3 DNA: TGTGCCAGCAGCCCACCATTGGTGAATTCACCCCTCCACTTT

clone size: NA
J gene: TRBJ1-1
D gene: NA
V gene: TRBV5-1
CDR3 protein: CASSLRPAGDLNTEAFF
CDR3 DNA: TGCGCCAGCAGCTTGAGGCCAGCCGGGGATCTGAACACTGAAGCTTTCTTT

clone size: NA
J gene: TRBJ2-7
D gene: TRBD1
V gene: TRBV6-5
CDR3 protein: CASSPRDRGPLEQYF
CDR3 DNA: TGTGCCAGCAGTCCCCGGGACAGGGGGCCCCTCGAGCAGTACTTC

clone size: few
J gene: TRBJ2-1
D gene: TRBD2
V gene: TRBV4-1
CDR3 protein: CASSQDVAGGYYNEQFF
CDR3 DNA: TGCGCCAGCAGCCAAGATGTTGCGGGGGGGTATTACAATGAGCAGTTCTTC

clone size: NA
J gene: TRBJ1-3
D gene: TRBD1
V gene: TRBV28
CDR3 protein: CASSLPGGAGNTIYF
CDR3 DNA: TGTGCCAGCAGTCTCCCAGGGGGTGCGGGAAACACCATATATTTT

clone size: NA
J gene: TRBJ2-2
D gene: NA
V gene: TRBV7-2
CDR3 protein: CASSLEEVGELFF
CDR3 DNA: TGTGCCAGCAGCTTAGAAGAGGTCGGGGAGCTGTTTTTT

clone size: NA
J gene: TRBJ2-5
D gene: NA
V gene: TRBV7-2
CDR3 protein: CASSSPPGRETQYF
CDR3 DNA: TGTGCCAGCAGCTCCCCCCCCGGGAGAGAGACCCAGTACTTC

clone size: NA
J gene: TRBJ2-3
D gene: NA
V gene: TRBV14
CDR3 protein: CASSPTTLLQDTQYF
CDR3 DNA: TGTGCCAGCAGCCCCACTACATTGTTACAAGATACGCAGTATTTT

clone size: NA
J gene: TRBJ2-1
D gene: NA
V gene: TRBV6-1
CDR3 protein: CATRTAINEQFF
CDR3 DNA: TGTGCCACTCGGACAGCTATCAATGAGCAGTTCTTC

clone size: NA
J gene: TRBJ1-2
D gene: TRBD1
V gene: TRBV19
CDR3 protein: CASRSDRGIPGYTF
CDR3 DNA: TGTGCCAGTAGATCGGACAGGGGGATCCCCGGCTACACCTTC

clone size: NA
J gene: TRBJ1-1
D gene: TRBD1
V gene: TRBV29-1
CDR3 protein: CSVQTGANTEAFF
CDR3 DNA: TGCAGCGTCCAAACAGGGGCGAACACTGAAGCTTTCTTT

clone size: NA
J gene: TRBJ1-1
D gene: NA
V gene: TRBV5-4
CDR3 protein: CASSLAAGSTEAFF
CDR3 DNA: TGTGCCAGCAGCTTGGCCGCAGGCAGCACTGAAGCTTTCTTT

clone size: NA
J gene: TRBJ1-6
D gene: TRBD1
V gene: TRBV28
CDR3 protein: CATEEGANNSPLHF
CDR3 DNA: TGTGCCACCGAAGAGGGGGCAAATAATTCACCCCTCCACTTT

clone size: NA
J gene: TRBJ2-3
D gene: NA
V gene: TRBV14
CDR3 protein: CASSLLWADTQYF
CDR3 DNA: TGTGCCAGCAGCCTTCTATGGGCAGATACGCAGTATTTT

clone size: NA
J gene: TRBJ1-5
D gene: NA
V gene: TRBV28
CDR3 protein: CASLTGRFNQPQHF
CDR3 DNA: TGTGCCAGCCTTACCGGACGGTTCAATCAGCCCCAGCATTTT

clone size: NA
J gene: TRBJ2-7
D gene: NA
V gene: TRBV18
CDR3 protein: CASSPPAGAEQYF
CDR3 DNA: TGTGCCAGCTCACCACCGGCGGGGGCCGAGCAGTACTTC

clone size: once
J gene: TRBJ2-2
D gene: TRBD2
V gene: TRBV2
CDR3 protein: CASSEWRGGLSGELFF
CDR3 DNA: TGTGCCAGCAGTGAATGGCGGGGGGGCCTCAGCGGGGAGCTGTTTTTT

clone size: NA
J gene: TRBJ1-3
D gene: TRBD1
V gene: TRBV4-1
CDR3 protein: CASSRPGTGYSGNTIYF
CDR3 DNA: TGCGCCAGCAGCCGACCCGGGACAGGGTATTCTGGAAACACCATATATTTT

clone size: NA
J gene: TRBJ2-2
D gene: NA
V gene: TRBV5-1
CDR3 protein: CASSLGVQTGELFF
CDR3 DNA: TGCGCCAGCAGCTTGGGGGTCCAGACCGGGGAGCTGTTTTTT